This is a list of T cell receptor beta chains from one sample in a study of blood T cell repertoires in COVID-19. The protocol was immunoSEQ multiplex PCR, while the TCRdb copy is restricted to in-frame clones and leaves out a portion. Among hundreds of thousands of clones listed, around 85% were seen once. Sequencing was done on a sample of peripheral blood. The receptors were gathered from a man in his forties with acute or convalescent COVID-19. Both conserved end residues are part of each CDR3. The order of the fields is V gene, D gene, CDR3 protein. A D gene is named only where the DNA matches it firmly.

TRBV6-1	TRBD2	CASSETSGGPISTDTQYF
TRBV19	TRBD1	CASSRTGQFNQPQHF
TRBV9	.	CASSGRSGNPYNEQFF
TRBV19	TRBD1	CASRDRAAPSSGNTIYF
TRBV4-2	.	CASSQSDGDNYGYTF
TRBV6-5	TRBD2	CASSPLGLALSVQYF
TRBV21-1	.	CASSKKGQGWTNQPQHF
TRBV28	TRBD1	CASSLGQGGYGYTF
TRBV11-3	.	CASSLGGQIFSGANVLTF
TRBV10-3	TRBD1	CAIRVGQGSGAEAFF
TRBV20-1	TRBD2	CSASNPTSGQETQYF
TRBV20-1	.	CSAGRDTEAFF
TRBV21-1	.	CASRSGGEQDTQYF
TRBV7-8	.	CASSLVGGLTSLLHF
TRBV7-8	.	CASSSMGLPEKLFF
TRBV5-1	.	CASSRDSSTDTQYF
TRBV7-9	TRBD2	CASSFGLATDTQYF
TRBV25-1	TRBD2	CASSEWASGGNEQFF
TRBV11-2	TRBD1	CASSLSPGQSTYEQYF
TRBV5-1	TRBD1	CASSLTGDSNQPQHF
TRBV3-1/TRBV3-2	TRBD2	CASSQDLGAGVIHEQYF
TRBV7-6	TRBD1	CASSFGTGGLGAPHEQYF